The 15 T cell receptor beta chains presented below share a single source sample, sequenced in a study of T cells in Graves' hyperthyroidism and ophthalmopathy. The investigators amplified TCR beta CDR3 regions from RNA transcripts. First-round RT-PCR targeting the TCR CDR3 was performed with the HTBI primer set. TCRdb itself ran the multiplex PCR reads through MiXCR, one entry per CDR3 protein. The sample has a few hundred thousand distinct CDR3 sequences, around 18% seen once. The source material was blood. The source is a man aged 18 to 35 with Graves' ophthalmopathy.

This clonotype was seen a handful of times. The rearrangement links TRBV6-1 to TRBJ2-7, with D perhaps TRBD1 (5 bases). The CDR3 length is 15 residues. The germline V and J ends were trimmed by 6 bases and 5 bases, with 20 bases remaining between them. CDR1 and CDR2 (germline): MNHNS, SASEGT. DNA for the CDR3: TGTGCCAGCAGCTCCGACTCAGGGCCCCGGGACGAGCAGTACTTC. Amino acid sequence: CASSSDSGPRDEQYF.

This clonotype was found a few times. The CDR3 is CASSPPKVPGELFF. The CDR3 coding sequence is TGTGCCAGCTCACCACCGAAGGTCCCCGGGGAGCTGTTTTTT. The chain uses TRBV18 and TRBJ2-2, with D uncertain. Germline assignment: CDR1 KGHSH and CDR2 LQKENI. V was clipped by 0 bases and J by 6 bases, with 8 bases between them. This CDR3 has 14 amino acids.

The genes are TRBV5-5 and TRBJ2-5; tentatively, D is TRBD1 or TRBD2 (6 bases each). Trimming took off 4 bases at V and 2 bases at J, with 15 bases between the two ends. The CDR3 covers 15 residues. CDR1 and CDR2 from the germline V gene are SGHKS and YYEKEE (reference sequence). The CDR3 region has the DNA TGTGCCAGCAGCAAAGGGGGGACTGGGCAAGAGACCCAGTACTTC. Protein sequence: CASSKGGTGQETQYF.

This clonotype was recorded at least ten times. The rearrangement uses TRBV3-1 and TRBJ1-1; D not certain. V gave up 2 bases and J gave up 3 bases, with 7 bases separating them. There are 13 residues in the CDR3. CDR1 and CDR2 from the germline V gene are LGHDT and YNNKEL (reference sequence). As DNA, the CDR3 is TGTGCCAGCAGCCAAATTTTGGACACTGAAGCTTTCTTT. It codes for CASSQILDTEAFF.

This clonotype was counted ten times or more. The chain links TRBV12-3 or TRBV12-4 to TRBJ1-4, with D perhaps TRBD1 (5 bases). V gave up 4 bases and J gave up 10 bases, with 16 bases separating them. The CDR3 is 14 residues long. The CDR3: CASSSQRGFGKLFF. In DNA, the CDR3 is TGTGCCAGCAGTTCCCAGAGGGGATTTGGAAAACTGTTTTTT.

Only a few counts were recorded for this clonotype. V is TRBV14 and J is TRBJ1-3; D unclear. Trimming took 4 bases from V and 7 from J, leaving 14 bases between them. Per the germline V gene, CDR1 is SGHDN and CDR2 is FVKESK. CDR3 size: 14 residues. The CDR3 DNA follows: TGTGCCAGCAGCCGATCGGGAGGGAGGAACACCATATATTTT. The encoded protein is CASSRSGGRNTIYF.

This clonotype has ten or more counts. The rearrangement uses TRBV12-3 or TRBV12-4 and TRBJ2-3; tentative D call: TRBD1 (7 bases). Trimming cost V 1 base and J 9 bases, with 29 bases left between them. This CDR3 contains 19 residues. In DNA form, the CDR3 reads TGTGCCAGCAGTTTAGGGGCAGGGGGGCCCCCGCGGCTGAGTGGAACGCAGTATTTT. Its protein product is CASSLGAGGPPRLSGTQYF.

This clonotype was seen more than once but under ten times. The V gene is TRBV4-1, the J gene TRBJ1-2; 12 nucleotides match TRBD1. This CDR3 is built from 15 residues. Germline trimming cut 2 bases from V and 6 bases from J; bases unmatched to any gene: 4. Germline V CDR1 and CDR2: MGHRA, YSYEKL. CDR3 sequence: CASSQPGQGADGYTF. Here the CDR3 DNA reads TGCGCCAGCAGCCAACCGGGACAGGGGGCCGATGGCTACACCTTC.

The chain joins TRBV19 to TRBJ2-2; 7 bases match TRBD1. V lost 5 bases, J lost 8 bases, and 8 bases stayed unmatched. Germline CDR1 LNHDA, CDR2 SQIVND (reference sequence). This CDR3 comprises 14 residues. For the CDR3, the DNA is TGTGCCAGTAGTGAGACACCGGGACAGGGGGAGCTGTTTTTT. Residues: CASSETPGQGELFF.

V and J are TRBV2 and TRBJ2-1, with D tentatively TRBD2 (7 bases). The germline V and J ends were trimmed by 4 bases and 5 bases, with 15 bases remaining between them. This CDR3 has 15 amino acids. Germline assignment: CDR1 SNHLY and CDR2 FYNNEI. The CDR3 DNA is TGTGCCAGCAGTGTAGGGGGGGGGGTCGACAATGAGCAGTTCTTC. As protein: CASSVGGGVDNEQFF.

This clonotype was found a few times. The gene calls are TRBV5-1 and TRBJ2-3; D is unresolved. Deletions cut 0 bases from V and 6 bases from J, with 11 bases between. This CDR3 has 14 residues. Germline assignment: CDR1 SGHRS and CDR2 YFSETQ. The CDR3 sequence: CASSLVTTQDTQYF. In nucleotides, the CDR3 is TGCGCCAGCAGCTTGGTAACTACCCAGGATACGCAGTATTTT.

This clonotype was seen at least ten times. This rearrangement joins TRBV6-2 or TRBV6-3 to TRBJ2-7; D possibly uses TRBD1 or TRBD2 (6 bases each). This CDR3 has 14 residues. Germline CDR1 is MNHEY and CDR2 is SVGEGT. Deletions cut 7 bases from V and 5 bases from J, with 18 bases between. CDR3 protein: CASNEVRGQNEQYF. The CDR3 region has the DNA TGTGCCAGCAACGAGGTACGGGGGCAAAACGAGCAGTACTTC.

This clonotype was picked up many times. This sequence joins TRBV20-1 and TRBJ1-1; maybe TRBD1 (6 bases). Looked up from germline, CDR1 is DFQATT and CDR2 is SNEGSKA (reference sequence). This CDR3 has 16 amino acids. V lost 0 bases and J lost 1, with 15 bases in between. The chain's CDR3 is CSARDPQGSANTEAFF. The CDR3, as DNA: TGCAGTGCTAGAGACCCCCAGGGGTCGGCGAACACTGAAGCTTTCTTT.

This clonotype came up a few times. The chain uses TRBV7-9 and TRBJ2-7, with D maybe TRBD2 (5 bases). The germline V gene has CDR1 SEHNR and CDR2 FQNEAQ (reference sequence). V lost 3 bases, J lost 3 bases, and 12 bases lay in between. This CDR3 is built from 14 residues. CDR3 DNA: TGTGCCAGCAGCTTTACGGGATCTTACTACGAGCAGTACTTC. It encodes CASSFTGSYYEQYF.

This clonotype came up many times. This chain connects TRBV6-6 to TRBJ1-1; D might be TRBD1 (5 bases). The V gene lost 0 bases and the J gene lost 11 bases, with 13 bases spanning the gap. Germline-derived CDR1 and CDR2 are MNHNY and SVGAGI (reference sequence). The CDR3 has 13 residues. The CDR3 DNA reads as TGTGCCAGCAGTTACTCGATGGCAGGGTCCGCTTTCTTT. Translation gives CASSYSMAGSAFF.